These 24 T cell receptor beta chains share one sample of origin, sequenced in a study of blood T cell repertoires in COVID-19. Method: immunoSEQ multiplex PCR; TCRdb's copy keeps in-frame clones and lacks some. The profile shows approximately 300,000 clones, about 82% of them singletons. What was sequenced was peripheral blood. Every receptor here comes from a woman aged 50 to 60 with acute or convalescent COVID-19.

The rearrangement joins TRBV19 to TRBJ2-5; 8 positions agree with TRBD2. Germline CDR1 reads LNHDA; CDR2 reads SQIVND (reference sequence). This CDR3 is built from 18 residues. The V gene end was trimmed by 0 bases and the J gene end by 2 bases; junction bases not matched to a gene: 11. CDR3 DNA sequence: TGTGCCAGTAGTATAGACCCCAGGCTAGCGGGTGCTCAAGAGACCCAGTACTTC. This codes for CASSIDPRLAGAQETQYF.

The gene calls are TRBV18 and TRBJ1-6, with TRBD1 identical over 9 bases. The CDR3 contains 14 residues. With 3 bases clipped from V and 7 bases from J, the junction kept 1 base outside the gene matches. Per the germline V gene, CDR1 is KGHSH and CDR2 is LQKENI. The CDR3 DNA reads as TGTGCCAGCTCACCGGGACAGGGAAATTCACCCCTCCACTTT. It yields the protein CASSPGQGNSPLHF.

The J gene is TRBJ1-2, the V gene TRBV28; D is ambiguous. The CDR3 totals 13 residues. Trimming removed 2 bases at V and 4 bases at J, with 8 bases between. CDR1 MDHEN and CDR2 SYDVKM come from the germline V gene. CDR3 sequence: CASSLGGSYGYTF. The DNA for the CDR3 is TGTGCCAGCAGTTTAGGCGGGTCCTATGGCTACACCTTC.

The chain carries TRBV2 and TRBJ2-7, with TRBD2 identical over 11 bases. This CDR3 is built from 13 residues. The trim removed 6 bases at V and 2 bases at J, leaving 0 bases unmatched. Germline loops: CDR1 SNHLY, CDR2 FYNNEI. CDR3 sequence: CASRTSGAYEQYF. DNA for the CDR3: TGTGCCAGCAGGACTAGCGGGGCCTACGAGCAGTACTTC.

V gene TRBV4-2 combines with J gene TRBJ1-2; perhaps TRBD1 as D (5 bases). V was trimmed by 0 bases and J by 1 base, leaving 15 bases between them. The CDR3 covers 17 residues. The germline CDR1 and CDR2 sequences are LGHNA and YNFKEQ. In nucleotides, the CDR3 is TGTGCCAGCAGCCAAGATGGCCAGGGAGGGCTTAACTATGGCTACACCTTC. This codes for CASSQDGQGGLNYGYTF.

The chain uses TRBV9 and TRBJ2-5, with D perhaps TRBD2 (6 bases). V was trimmed by 2 bases and J by 2 bases, leaving 16 bases between them. The CDR3 covers 16 residues. CDR1 and CDR2 from the germline V gene are SGDLS and YYNGEE. CDR3 DNA: TGTGCCAGCAGCGTGGGGGGACTCGATTCTCAAGAGACCCAGTACTTC. This sequence encodes CASSVGGLDSQETQYF.

There are a few counts of this clone. V gene TRBV7-9 combines with J gene TRBJ2-5, with D possibly TRBD2 on 6 matching bases. The V and J ends lost 4 bases and 2 bases respectively, with 11 bases between them. CDR1 is SEHNR and CDR2 is FQNEAQ in the germline V gene (reference sequence). CDR3 length: 14 amino acids. CDR3 amino acids: CASSSTSLQETQYF. The CDR3 region has the DNA TGTGCCAGCAGCTCGACTAGTTTACAAGAGACCCAGTACTTC.

In DNA form, the CDR3 reads TGTGCCAGCAGGGGGACTAGCGAGTATACAGATACGCAGTATTTT. It yields the protein CASRGTSEYTDTQYF. The genes are TRBV28 and TRBJ2-3; 10 bases line up with TRBD2. The V gene's germline CDR1 is MDHEN and CDR2 SYDVKM. The CDR3 sequence is 15 residues long. Trimming at V came to 6 bases and at J to 3 bases, leaving 6 bases not matched to a gene. Based on the CDR3 plus reference TRBV28 and TRBJ2-3, the full variable domain is DVKVTQSSRYLVKRTGEKVFLECVQDMDHENMFWYRQDPGLGLRLIYFSYDVKMKEKGDIPEGYSVSREKKERFSLILESASTNQTSMYLCASRGTSEYTDTQYFGPGTRLTVL.

The chain combines TRBV2 with TRBJ2-3; TRBD2 aligns across 10 bases. Germline V gene data show CDR1 as SNHLY and CDR2 as FYNNEI. CDR3 length equals 15 residues. V was clipped by 6 bases and J by 4 bases; unmatched bases: 7. The CDR3 loop reads CASRGTSVLPDTQYF. The CDR3 DNA follows: TGTGCCAGCAGAGGGACTAGCGTCTTGCCAGATACGCAGTATTTT.

This chain uses TRBV10-3 with TRBJ2-1, with D unresolved. V shed 0 bases and J shed 10 bases, with 10 bases lying between them. Per germline, CDR1 ENHRY and CDR2 SYGVKD. This CDR3 has 13 amino acids. As DNA, the CDR3 is TGTGCCATCAGTGAGTCGCGCCGTGAGGAGCAGTTCTTC. Residues: CAISESRREEQFF.

The chain has TRBV7-9 and TRBJ1-1; 7 bases align to TRBD1. With 5 bases clipped from V and 2 bases from J, the junction kept 5 bases outside the gene matches. The CDR3 extends over 14 amino acids. The germline gives CDR1 SEHNR, CDR2 FQNEAQ (reference sequence). CDR3 nucleotides: TGTGCCAGCAGCACACAGGGGCGAAACACTGAAGCTTTCTTT. It encodes CASSTQGRNTEAFF.

This rearrangement joins TRBV6-5 to TRBJ1-4; TRBD1 matches at 10 bases. The CDR3 extends over 14 amino acids. V lost 4 bases and J lost 8; bases outside the gene matches: 4. Germline CDR1 is MNHEY and CDR2 is SVGAGI. For the CDR3, the DNA is TGTGCCAGCAGTTCCGGGACAGGGGTCGAAAAACTGTTTTTT. This encodes CASSSGTGVEKLFF.

This chain uses TRBV29-1 with TRBJ2-3; TRBD2 aligns across 13 bases. The CDR3 extends over 16 amino acids. Germline CDR1 is SQVTM and CDR2 is ANQGSEA. V lost 5 bases, J lost 8 bases, and 13 bases stayed unmatched. The CDR3 sequence: CSVLALTSGRAATQYF. DNA of the CDR3: TGCAGCGTTCTAGCCCTTACTAGCGGGAGGGCCGCTACGCAGTATTTT.

CDR3 nucleotides: TGTGCCAGCAGCGCGGGCCTTAACTATGGCTACACCTTC. This codes for CASSAGLNYGYTF. This chain joins TRBV7-3 and TRBJ1-2; D is undetermined. Germline CDR1 is SGHTA and CDR2 is FQGTGA. The CDR3 extends over 13 amino acids. V was cut by 5 bases and J by 1 base, with 8 bases left in between.

The chain recombines TRBV4-2 with TRBJ1-3; 7 bases match TRBD1. V lost 4 bases to trimming and J lost 1 base; unmatched junction nucleotides: 7. The V gene's germline CDR1 is LGHNA and CDR2 YNFKEQ. This CDR3 comprises 16 residues. As DNA, the CDR3 is TGTGCCAGCAGCCCTGAGGGGGGACAGTCTGGAAACACCATATATTTT. Protein sequence: CASSPEGGQSGNTIYF.

The rearrangement uses TRBV27 and TRBJ1-2; 8 nucleotides align to TRBD1. Germline lookup yields CDR1 MNHEY and CDR2 SMNVEV (reference sequence). V was clipped by 3 bases and J by 4 bases; unmatched bases: 10. The CDR3 covers 16 residues. DNA of the CDR3: TGTGCCAGCAGTTTGCAGGGGGCGTATGTAGGCTATGGCTACACCTTC. Protein: CASSLQGAYVGYGYTF.

The chain carries TRBV4-2 and TRBJ1-5; D possibly corresponds to TRBD1 (6 bases). Deletions cut 0 bases from V and 6 bases from J, with 12 bases between. CDR3 size: 15 residues. The germline V gene encodes CDR1 LGHNA and CDR2 YNFKEQ. This chain's CDR3 is CASSQDGQGSQPQHF. CDR3 in DNA: TGTGCCAGCAGCCAAGATGGGCAGGGGAGTCAGCCCCAGCATTTT.

The V gene is TRBV7-2, the J gene TRBJ1-6; the match to TRBD1 covers 7 bases. The CDR3 is made up of 16 amino acids. V was clipped by 2 bases and J by 6 bases; unmatched bases: 7. Looked up from germline, CDR1 is SGHTA and CDR2 is FQGNSA. The CDR3 DNA reads TGTGCCAGCAGCTTATCGGAGGGGGCCTCTAATTCACCCCTCCACTTT. It encodes CASSLSEGASNSPLHF.

This chain links TRBV28 with TRBJ2-3; a weak D match, TRBD2 (5 bases). Trimming pared 2 bases from V and 5 bases from J, leaving 11 bases between. CDR1 and CDR2 from the germline V gene are MDHEN and SYDVKM. The length of the CDR3 is 14 residues. This chain's CDR3 is CASSLVAGRDTQYF. The CDR3 DNA sequence: TGTGCCAGCAGTTTAGTGGCTGGGAGAGATACGCAGTATTTT.

The chain has TRBV28 and TRBJ1-2; perhaps TRBD1 as D (6 bases). The germline V gene encodes CDR1 MDHEN and CDR2 SYDVKM. V lost 9 bases to trimming and J lost 7 bases, with 21 bases between them. The CDR3 consists of 14 residues. The CDR3 here is CASGPGQGTLGYTF. CDR3 nucleotide sequence: TGTGCCAGTGGCCCCGGGCAGGGGACGCTTGGCTACACCTTC.

This sequence joins TRBV5-1 and TRBJ2-7, with 8 bases that match TRBD1. The germline V gene encodes CDR1 SGHRS and CDR2 YFSETQ. With 4 bases clipped from V and 2 bases from J, the junction kept 2 bases outside the gene matches. The CDR3 runs to 13 residues. CDR3 bases: TGCGCCAGCAGCCAGGGGGCAACCTACGAGCAGTACTTC. The encoded protein is CASSQGATYEQYF.

V and J are TRBV27 and TRBJ1-6; 8 nucleotides line up with TRBD1. The CDR3 contains 15 residues. J lost 7 bases, V lost 3 bases, and 5 bases had no gene match. Per germline, CDR1 MNHEY and CDR2 SMNVEV (reference sequence). The CDR3 sequence: CASSLAWTGNSPLHF. Written as DNA, the CDR3 is TGTGCCAGCAGTTTGGCCTGGACAGGGAATTCACCCCTCCACTTT.

This clone was counted a few times. The V and J genes are TRBV18 and TRBJ2-2, with TRBD2 as a possible D gene (5 bases). Germline lookup yields CDR1 KGHSH and CDR2 LQKENI. V lost 7 bases and J lost 0, with 15 bases in between. The CDR3 contains 16 residues. In nucleotides, the CDR3 is TGTGCCAGCTTTCCTCGGCGGGCCGCGAACACCGGGGAGCTGTTTTTT. Its translation is CASFPRRAANTGELFF.

The chain is built from TRBV9 and TRBJ2-6; possible D gene TRBD2, 6 bases. The CDR3 sequence is 17 residues long. The V end lost 0 bases, the J end lost 0 bases, and 10 bases lay between the germline ends. CDR1 SGDLS and CDR2 YYNGEE come from the germline V gene. The CDR3 reads CASSVDPGVSGANVLTF. In DNA form, the CDR3 reads TGTGCCAGCAGCGTAGATCCGGGGGTCTCTGGGGCCAACGTCCTGACTTTC.